This TCR beta chain was recorded in a study of graft-versus-host responses after intestinal transplantation. As for this clone: The antigen is not known.

Generated by immunoSEQ multiplex PCR, the TCRdb table keeps only in-frame clones and is missing some. The sample consists of about 90,000 clones, 80% to 95% of them appearing once. Germline CDR1 reads SGHAT; CDR2 reads FQNNGV. The CDR3 is made up of 16 amino acids. V lost 2 bases, J lost 8 bases, and 19 bases lay in between. General observations from the study: GvH clones were identified in recipient marrow, with some first appearing in ileum or blood. Early declines in HvG clones that occurred post-transplant were associated with peak circulating GvH clone levels.

The sequence was collected from a human donor who received an intestinal transplant. The genes are TRBV11-2 and TRBJ2-1; D might be TRBD1 (6 bases). The sequences come from unstimulated CD4+ T cells sorted from spleen or lymph node cells, collected before intestinal transplant. The CDR3 sequence is CASSLYMGASPDEQFF. The CDR3 DNA follows: TGTGCCAGCAGCTTATATATGGGGGCTAGCCCCGATGAGCAGTTCTTC.